The 32 T cell receptor beta chains listed next were all sequenced from one sample in a study of blood T cell repertoires in COVID-19. The protocol was immunoSEQ multiplex PCR, while the TCRdb copy is restricted to in-frame clones and leaves out a portion. The sample contains about 140,000 clones, 81% of which appear only once. The sequenced material came from peripheral blood. The receptors shown here come from a human donor in a cohort sampled during active COVID-19.

The table lists this clone with a count of one. This chain links TRBV27 with TRBJ2-7, with 13 positions matching TRBD2. The CDR3 covers 16 residues. The V segment lost 4 bases and the J segment 4 bases; nucleotides outside the gene matches: 7. Germline CDR1 and CDR2: MNHEY and SMNVEV (reference sequence). This chain's CDR3 is CASSSGLAGVVYEQYF. The CDR3 bases are TGTGCCAGCAGTTCAGGACTAGCGGGAGTTGTATACGAGCAGTACTTC.

The chain combines TRBV3-1 (or the pseudogene TRBV3-2) with TRBJ1-5, with D possibly being TRBD1 (6 bases). Between the trimmed V and J ends, which lost 1 base and 0 bases, there was a span of 10 bases. The V gene's germline CDR1 is LGHDT and CDR2 YNNKEL (reference sequence). The CDR3 consists of 16 residues. The CDR3 here is CASSQGQAYSNQPQHF. In DNA form, the CDR3 reads TGTGCCAGCAGCCAAGGACAGGCCTATAGCAATCAGCCCCAGCATTTT.

This clone has a count of ten or more. The chain couples TRBV19 to TRBJ2-1, with 16 positions matching TRBD2. V dropped 5 bases and J dropped 4; count of bases not matched to a gene: 14. The CDR3 consists of 20 residues. Germline values: CDR1 LNHDA, CDR2 SQIVND (reference sequence). The CDR3 DNA reads as TGTGCCAGTAGTCGTCCCGGGACTAGCGGGAGGGCCTTGGGATACAATGAGCAGTTCTTC. The encoded protein is CASSRPGTSGRALGYNEQFF.

The CDR3 region has the DNA TGTGCCAGCTCACCGCCGGGACTAGCGGGAGGTACTCAAGAGACCCAGTACTTC. As protein: CASSPPGLAGGTQETQYF. The rearrangement links TRBV18 to TRBJ2-5, with 15 bases matching TRBD2. CDR3 length: 18 amino acids. CDR1 and CDR2 (germline): KGHSH, LQKENI. V shed 3 bases and J 2 bases; nucleotides not matched to a gene: 7.

V and J are TRBV5-1 and TRBJ2-7; 7 nucleotides agree with TRBD1. The CDR3 has 15 residues. The V and J ends lost 0 bases and 2 bases, in that order; junction bases with no gene match: 5. Germline CDR1 SGHRS, CDR2 YFSETQ. The CDR3 loop reads CASSLGGTDTYEQYF. In nucleotides, the CDR3 is TGCGCCAGCAGCTTGGGTGGGACAGATACCTACGAGCAGTACTTC.

The rearrangement joins TRBV27 to TRBJ2-5, with D perhaps TRBD2 (6 bases). V shed 2 bases and J shed 1 base, with 14 bases lying between them. Germline V lookup: CDR1 MNHEY, CDR2 SMNVEV (reference sequence). The length of the CDR3 is 16 residues. DNA of the CDR3: TGTGCCAGCAGTTTAAGTCCAGCGGGTCTCCAAGAGACCCAGTACTTC. This translates into CASSLSPAGLQETQYF.

The rearrangement joins TRBV7-9 to TRBJ2-7, with 7 nucleotides matching TRBD2. The length of the CDR3 is 15 residues. From germline, CDR1 is SEHNR and CDR2 FQNEAQ (reference sequence). Trimming took 1 base from V and 3 from J; bases not matched to a gene: 6. The CDR3 reads CASSLVGREGYEQYF. CDR3 in DNA: TGTGCCAGCAGCTTAGTGGGCAGGGAGGGCTACGAGCAGTACTTC.

This clone was observed a single time. The chain has TRBV6-5 and TRBJ2-7; D unresolved. The V end was cut by 7 bases, the J end by 2 bases, with 15 bases between. The CDR3 spans 14 residues. Per the germline V gene, CDR1 is MNHEY and CDR2 is SVGAGI. CDR3 nucleotide sequence: TGTGCCAGCACCGATCCCCCGAACACCTACGAGCAGTACTTC. This translates into CASTDPPNTYEQYF.

The chain recombines TRBV5-5 with TRBJ2-7, with 8 bases lining up with TRBD2. CDR3 length: 15 amino acids. CDR1 and CDR2 from the germline V gene are SGHKS and YYEKEE (reference sequence). Germline trimming cut 3 bases from V and 2 bases from J; bases unmatched to any gene: 7. The CDR3 protein is CASSSGLGPTYEQYF. The CDR3 DNA follows: TGTGCCAGCAGCTCGGGACTAGGGCCCACCTACGAGCAGTACTTC.

The J gene is TRBJ2-7, the V gene TRBV6-6; TRBD2 matches 12 bases. CDR3 size: 15 residues. The germline CDR1 and CDR2 sequences are MNHNY and SVGAGI (reference sequence). Trimming removed 8 bases from V and 0 bases from J; junction bases left unmatched: 5. The CDR3 region is CASLGLAGSSYEQYF. The CDR3 nucleotides are TGTGCCAGCCTTGGACTAGCGGGGAGCTCCTACGAGCAGTACTTC.

The chain uses TRBV7-9 and TRBJ2-1, with 9 bases fitting TRBD1. This CDR3 spans 15 amino acids. V shed 5 bases, J shed 2 bases, and the junction held 4 bases outside the gene matches. Germline lookup yields CDR1 SEHNR and CDR2 FQNEAQ (reference sequence). CDR3 in amino acids: CASSETGGTYNEQFF. CDR3 nucleotides: TGTGCCAGCAGCGAAACAGGGGGCACCTACAATGAGCAGTTCTTC.

The chain employs TRBV19 and TRBJ1-3; TRBD1 matches 7 bases. This CDR3 has 16 residues. Germline CDR1 LNHDA, CDR2 SQIVND (reference sequence). V was clipped by 5 bases and J by 0 bases; unmatched bases: 7. The CDR3 DNA reads TGTGCCAGTAGTCCAGGACAGGCCTTCTCTGGAAACACCATATATTTT. Translating gives CASSPGQAFSGNTIYF.

This clone appeared once. Other DNA sequences within the sample encode an identical CDR3. The genes are TRBV4-2 and TRBJ2-6, with a possible D match to TRBD1 (5 bases). The CDR3 is 16 residues long. V dropped 4 bases and J dropped 4 bases, with 14 bases sitting between them. The germline V gene encodes CDR1 LGHNA and CDR2 YNFKEQ. CDR3 protein: CASSLFTGAGANVLTF. The CDR3 coding sequence is TGTGCCAGCAGCCTTTTCACAGGAGCCGGGGCCAACGTCCTGACTTTC.

This clone showed up just a few times. This chain uses TRBV7-2 with TRBJ2-7; D uncertain. This CDR3 is built from 17 residues. V shed 9 bases and J shed 2 bases, with 26 bases lying between them. Germline loops: CDR1 SGHTA, CDR2 FQGNSA. The CDR3 coding sequence is TGTGCCAGGATTTCCTTGTCCTCCGGTCGGGTCCCCTACGAGCAGTACTTC. Its protein is CARISLSSGRVPYEQYF.

The V call is TRBV5-6, the J call TRBJ2-7; D is possibly TRBD1 (7 bases). Deletions cut 4 bases from V and 1 base from J, with 18 bases between. The CDR3 has 16 amino acids. Germline V CDR1 and CDR2: SGHDT, YYEEEE. The DNA for the CDR3 is TGTGCCAGCAGCCCTTGGGGCGGGACAGCATCCTACGAGCAGTACTTC. The encoded protein is CASSPWGGTASYEQYF.

The J gene is TRBJ2-5, the V gene TRBV6-5; 9 bases agree with TRBD2. The germline gives CDR1 MNHEY, CDR2 SVGAGI. The CDR3 sequence is 14 residues long. Unmatched junction bases numbered 7, after V lost 7 bases and J lost 4 bases. CDR3 DNA: TGTGCCAGCATGCCGGGACTAGCATTAGAGACCCAGTACTTC. It codes for CASMPGLALETQYF.

The chain combines TRBV24-1 with TRBJ2-5, with 10 positions matching TRBD2. The CDR3 contains 19 residues. J lost 1 base, V lost 2 bases, and 12 bases had no gene match. Per the germline V gene, CDR1 is KGHDR and CDR2 is SFDVKD. CDR3 coding DNA: TGTGCCACCAGTGATTACCGGGGACTAGCGTTTCAGGGCCAAGAGACCCAGTACTTC. This encodes CATSDYRGLAFQGQETQYF.

V usage is TRBV29-1 and J usage is TRBJ1-1; D is undetermined. Looked up from germline, CDR1 is SQVTM and CDR2 is ANQGSEA. The CDR3 contains 15 residues. V dropped 4 bases and J dropped 3 bases, with 18 bases sitting between them. CDR3 protein: CSVAPSASGDTEAFF. In nucleotides, the CDR3 is TGCAGCGTTGCCCCAAGTGCCTCGGGAGACACTGAAGCTTTCTTT. Full variable domain (rest looked up from reference TRBV29-1 and TRBJ1-1): SAVISQKPSRDICQRGTSLTIQCQVDSQVTMMFWYRQQPGQSLTLIATANQGSEATYESGFVIDKFPISRPNLTFSTLTVSNMSPEDSSIYLCSVAPSASGDTEAFFGQGTRLTVV.

The CDR3 nucleotides are TGTGCCAGCAGCTTGCGGGCGAGGGTGCAGTTCTTC. Protein sequence: CASSLRARVQFF. The chain joins TRBV5-6 to TRBJ2-1; the D gene is possibly TRBD2 (5 bases). Trimming took off 1 base at V and 12 bases at J, with 11 bases between the two ends. The CDR3 is 12 amino acids. Germline V gives CDR1 SGHDT, CDR2 YYEEEE.

This clone was seen a handful of times. V is TRBV24-1 and J is TRBJ2-7; TRBD1 might be the D (5 bases). CDR3 length equals 16 residues. Between the trimmed V and J ends, which lost 0 bases and 3 bases, there was a span of 14 bases. Per germline, CDR1 KGHDR and CDR2 SFDVKD. DNA of the CDR3: TGTGCCACCAGTGATTTGGGTAGGCAGGGATTCTACGAGCAGTACTTC. It encodes CATSDLGRQGFYEQYF.

This chain links TRBV6-2 or TRBV6-3 with TRBJ2-1, with a tentative D call TRBD1 (6 bases). The germline CDR1 and CDR2 sequences are MNHEY and SVGEGT. Trimming pared 1 base from V and 6 bases from J, leaving 10 bases between. The CDR3 is made up of 14 amino acids. The CDR3 region is CASSYFTGSNEQFF. In DNA, the CDR3 is TGTGCCAGCAGTTACTTTACAGGGTCCAATGAGCAGTTCTTC.

This clone has more than one count but fewer than ten. The J gene is TRBJ1-1, the V gene TRBV19, with 7 bases matching TRBD1. CDR1 and CDR2 from the germline V gene are LNHDA and SQIVND (reference sequence). This CDR3 is built from 17 residues. V shed 6 bases, J shed 0 bases, and the junction held 13 bases outside the gene matches. The CDR3 DNA follows: TGTGCCAGTAGCATCCAGTCGACAGGGTCGGTGAACACTGAAGCTTTCTTT. It translates to CASSIQSTGSVNTEAFF.

The chain links TRBV11-2 to TRBJ2-7; TRBD1 might be the D (6 bases). Germline CDR1 is SGHAT and CDR2 is FQNNGV. The CDR3 extends over 15 amino acids. Trimming removed 5 bases at V and 0 bases at J, with 14 bases between. CDR3 nucleotides: TGTGCCAGCAGCAGACCAGACAGGCGCTCCTACGAGCAGTACTTC. Translating it yields CASSRPDRRSYEQYF.

This clone was observed at least ten times. The rearrangement uses TRBV28 and TRBJ1-6, with D unresolved. Trimming cost V 3 bases and J 7 bases, with 7 bases left between them. Germline V lookup: CDR1 MDHEN, CDR2 SYDVKM. The CDR3 spans 13 residues. CDR3 protein: CASSFRRNSPLHF. Here the CDR3 DNA reads TGTGCCAGCAGTTTTCGGCGGAATTCACCCCTCCACTTT.

The chain combines TRBV15 with TRBJ2-1, with a possible D match to TRBD2 (6 bases). The CDR3 has 15 amino acids. V lost 1 base and J lost 4, with 11 bases in between. Germline V gene lookup returns CDR1 LNHNV and CDR2 YYDKDF (reference sequence). This CDR3 reads CATSRGAGTYNEQFF. The CDR3 DNA sequence: TGTGCCACCAGCAGAGGCGCGGGAACGTACAATGAGCAGTTCTTC.

This chain joins TRBV28 and TRBJ2-2, with a tentative D call TRBD1 (5 bases). V was cut by 8 bases and J by 1 base, with 11 bases left in between. Looked up from germline, CDR1 is MDHEN and CDR2 is SYDVKM. This CDR3 has 14 residues. The CDR3 here is CASGAAENTGELFF. The CDR3 nucleotides are TGTGCCAGCGGGGCGGCCGAGAACACCGGGGAGCTGTTTTTT. The full variable domain, in which reference TRBV28 and TRBJ2-2 provide the parts outside the CDR3, is DVKVTQSSRYLVKRTGEKVFLECVQDMDHENMFWYRQDPGLGLRLIYFSYDVKMKEKGDIPEGYSVSREKKERFSLILESASTNQTSMYLCASGAAENTGELFFGEGSRLTVL.

Here the CDR3 reads CASSDRTGSSYEQYF. The CDR3 DNA follows: TGCGCCAGCAGCGACCGGACAGGAAGCTCCTACGAGCAGTACTTC. The V and J genes are TRBV5-1 and TRBJ2-7, with TRBD1 identical over 7 bases. V lost 4 bases to trimming and J lost 0 bases; unmatched junction nucleotides: 7. The CDR3 spans 15 residues. Per germline, CDR1 SGHRS and CDR2 YFSETQ. The full variable domain, completed using reference TRBV5-1 and TRBJ2-7, is KAGVTQTPRYLIKTRGQQVTLSCSPISGHRSVSWYQQTPGQGLQFLFEYFSETQRNKGNFPGRFSGRQFSNSRSEMNVSTLELGDSALYLCASSDRTGSSYEQYFGPGTRLTVT.

This chain connects TRBV6-6 to TRBJ2-6; D is possibly TRBD1 (5 bases). Germline CDR1 is MNHNY and CDR2 is SVGAGI (reference sequence). The CDR3 sequence is 16 residues long. V dropped 3 bases and J dropped 4 bases, with 13 bases sitting between them. This chain's CDR3 is CASSYKGARGANVLTF. The DNA of the CDR3 is TGTGCCAGCAGTTATAAAGGGGCTAGGGGGGCCAACGTCCTGACTTTC.

This rearrangement joins TRBV6-1 to TRBJ1-5; D unclear. Germline CDR1 is MNHNS and CDR2 is SASEGT. Trimming took 0 bases from V and 11 from J, leaving 8 bases between them. This CDR3 has 12 amino acids. The CDR3 protein is CASSEAQLTQHF. The CDR3 DNA is TGTGCCAGCAGTGAAGCGCAACTAACCCAGCATTTT.

This rearrangement joins TRBV7-3 to TRBJ2-1; TRBD2 aligns across 13 bases. This CDR3 contains 16 residues. Germline CDR1 SGHTA, CDR2 FQGTGA. Trimming at V came to 6 bases and at J to 7 bases, leaving 9 bases not matched to a gene. As DNA, the CDR3 is TGTGCCAGCAGGGGGACTAGCGGGAACCATTGGAATGAGCAGTTCTTC. As protein: CASRGTSGNHWNEQFF. The full variable domain, with the rest looked up from reference TRBV7-3 and TRBJ2-1, is GAGVSQTPSNKVTEKGKYVELRCDPISGHTALYWYRQSLGQGPEFLIYFQGTGAADDSGLPNDRFFAVRPEGSVSTLKIQRTERGDSAVYLCASRGTSGNHWNEQFFGPGTRLTVL.

The sample holds a few counts of this clone. The chain uses TRBV7-3 and TRBJ2-2; 8 bases are a match to TRBD2. V gave up 4 bases and J gave up 4 bases; unmatched junction bases: 8. From germline, CDR1 is SGHTA and CDR2 FQGTGA. This CDR3 has 16 amino acids. The CDR3 sequence is CASSWTSGSATGELFF. The DNA for the CDR3 is TGTGCCAGCAGCTGGACGAGCGGGAGTGCCACCGGGGAGCTGTTTTTT.

The chain couples TRBV14 to TRBJ2-5; TRBD2 might be the D (6 bases). Germline V gene sequence: CDR1 SGHDN, CDR2 FVKESK. The CDR3 is 15 amino acids. V was shortened by 3 bases and J by 5 bases, with 16 bases between the two germline ends. The CDR3 DNA follows: TGTGCCAGCAGCCACGGGACTTCAACAAGGGAGACCCAGTACTTC. It specifies CASSHGTSTRETQYF.